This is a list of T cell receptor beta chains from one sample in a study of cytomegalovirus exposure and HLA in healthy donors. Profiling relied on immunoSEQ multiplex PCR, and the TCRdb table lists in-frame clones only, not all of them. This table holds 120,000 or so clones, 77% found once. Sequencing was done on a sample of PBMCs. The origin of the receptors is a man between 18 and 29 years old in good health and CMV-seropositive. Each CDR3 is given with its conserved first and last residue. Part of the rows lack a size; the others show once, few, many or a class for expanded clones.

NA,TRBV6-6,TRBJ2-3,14,CASTKGLPTDTQYF
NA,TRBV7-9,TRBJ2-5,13,CASSFGRWETQYF
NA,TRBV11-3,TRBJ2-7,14,CASSEGQGFHEQYF
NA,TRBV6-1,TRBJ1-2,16,CASSVLSRGLHYGYTF
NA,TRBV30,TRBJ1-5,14,CAWSATGSNQPQHF
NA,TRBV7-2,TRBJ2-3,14,CASSWTSGTDTQYF
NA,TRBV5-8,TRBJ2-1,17,CASSLGFSGQGHDEQFF
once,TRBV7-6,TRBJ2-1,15,CASSSRDGGRNEQFF
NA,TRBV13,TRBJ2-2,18,CASSPGGTSGRKYGELFF
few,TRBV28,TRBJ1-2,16,CASSLPPAGPNYGYTF
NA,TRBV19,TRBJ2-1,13,CASKLYSGGEQFF
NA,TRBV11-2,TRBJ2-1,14,CASSFQTATNEQFF
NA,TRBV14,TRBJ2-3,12,CASSLYTDTQYF